The T cell receptor beta chain described here comes from a study of blood T cell repertoires in COVID-19. Source study methods: The assay estimated nucleated cells by amplifying reference gene primers. The assay was immunoSEQ multiplex PCR, and TCRdb's table has in-frame clones only and misses some. The D gene and trimming were derived from the DNA, and the V and J assignments and clone size from that table. The sample has over 200,000 clones, 85% to 90% seen once. The count of this clone is one. The germline V gene has CDR1 LNHDA and CDR2 SQIVND (reference sequence). V lost 3 bases to trimming and J lost 3 bases, with 11 bases between them. The CDR3 spans 15 residues. Participants spanned ages about 18 to 100 years and resided in around 25 US areas. All recovered Cohort 3 donors got two negative PCRs, got clearance, or saw symptom resolution.

Sequenced input: PBMCs or T cells enriched from blood (not recorded which). The clonotype comes from a man between 18 and 29 years old who had recovered from COVID-19. This rearrangement joins TRBV19 to TRBJ2-2, with D perhaps matching TRBD1 (5 bases). CDR3: CASSILDTYTGELFF. For the CDR3, the DNA is TGTGCCAGTAGTATCTTGGACACTTACACCGGGGAGCTGTTTTTT.